These T cell receptor beta chains were read from a single sample in a study of cytomegalovirus exposure and HLA in healthy donors. Clones were sequenced by immunoSEQ multiplex PCR, and TCRdb holds only the in-frame ones, with some missing. The sample consists of 160,000 or so clones, roughly 80% of them appearing once. The sequencing sample was made of PBMCs. The receptors derive from a man aged 35 to 55 in good health and CMV-seronegative. Both conserved end residues are part of each CDR3. A D gene is named only where the DNA matches it firmly. The size of a clone is reported for some rows only, either as once, few or many, or as a class for expanded clones.

j_call clone_size v_call d_call cdr3_aa cdr3_nt
TRBJ2-6 NA TRBV19 TRBD1 CASRQGASGANVLTF TGTGCCAGTAGACAGGGGGCTTCTGGGGCCAACGTCCTGACTTTC
TRBJ2-1 NA TRBV18 NA CASSPGDYNEQFF TGTGCCAGCTCACCGGGCGATTACAATGAGCAGTTCTTC
TRBJ2-7 NA TRBV9 NA CASSVGRGHSSYEQYF TGTGCCAGCAGCGTAGGCAGAGGACACAGCTCCTACGAGCAGTACTTC
TRBJ2-2 NA TRBV19 TRBD1 CASSIARTGNTGELFF TGTGCCAGTAGTATAGCACGGACAGGAAACACCGGGGAGCTGTTTTTT
TRBJ2-3 NA TRBV4-3 TRBD2 CASSQDTSGEGTDTQYF TGCGCCAGCAGCCAAGATACTAGCGGGGAGGGCACAGATACGCAGTATTTT
TRBJ2-6 NA TRBV5-4 NA CASSFGPRVGSGANVLTF TGTGCCAGCAGCTTCGGACCGAGGGTGGGCTCTGGGGCCAACGTCCTGACTTTC
TRBJ2-3 NA TRBV12-2 NA CASRFGGADTQYF TGTGCAAGTCGCTTCGGGGGGGCAGATACGCAGTATTTT
TRBJ1-2 NA TRBV30 NA CAWSGTDLSGYTF TGTGCCTGGAGTGGGACAGACCTCTCCGGCTACACCTTC
TRBJ1-2 NA TRBV30 TRBD1 CAFHPDRGKGGYTF TGTGCCTTTCACCCGGACAGGGGCAAGGGTGGCTACACCTTC
TRBJ2-5 few TRBV6-6 NA CASSYLQETQYF TGTGCCAGCAGTTACCTGCAGGAGACCCAGTACTTC
TRBJ2-5 NA TRBV30 NA CAWSRGTETQYF TGTGCCTGGAGTAGGGGGACAGAGACCCAGTACTTC
TRBJ1-1 NA TRBV5-6 NA CASSLLEGRVSTNTEAFF TGTGCCAGCAGCTTGCTTGAAGGCAGGGTGAGTACGAACACTGAAGCTTTCTTT
TRBJ2-1 once TRBV7-8 NA CASSFGNPNEQFF TGTGCCAGCAGCTTCGGGAACCCCAATGAGCAGTTCTTC
TRBJ2-5 NA TRBV19 NA CASIGGLAEETQYF TGTGCCAGTATAGGCGGATTGGCCGAAGAGACCCAGTACTTC
TRBJ1-4 NA TRBV4-1 NA CASSQDVTDATNEKLFF TGCGCCAGCAGCCAAGACGTGACAGATGCAACTAATGAAAAACTGTTTTTT
TRBJ1-6 NA TRBV27 TRBD1 CASSYRGQGGSPLHF TGTGCCAGCAGTTACCGCGGACAGGGCGGTTCACCCCTCCACTTT
TRBJ1-1 few TRBV7-2 TRBD1 CASSFSAGGFGAEAFF TGTGCCAGCAGCTTTTCGGCAGGGGGCTTCGGCGCTGAAGCTTTCTTT
TRBJ1-2 NA TRBV5-6 TRBD1 CASRDRTGTYGYTF TGTGCCAGCAGGGACCGGACAGGGACCTATGGCTACACCTTC
TRBJ2-7 once TRBV18 TRBD1 CASSPPGQGYEQYF TGTGCCAGCTCACCACCGGGACAGGGCTACGAGCAGTACTTC
TRBJ2-7 NA TRBV7-2 TRBD1 CASSNPRQGIEQYF TGTGCCAGCAGCAACCCCCGACAGGGCATCGAGCAGTACTTC
TRBJ2-3 few TRBV6-6 TRBD1 CASSPRDRLDTQYF TGTGCCAGCAGTCCCCGGGACAGGCTAGATACGCAGTATTTT
TRBJ2-7 NA TRBV5-4 NA CASSSRTESSYEQYF TGTGCCAGCAGCTCTCGGACAGAGAGCTCCTACGAGCAGTACTTC
TRBJ1-6 NA TRBV19 TRBD1 CASSIGTGYSPLHF TGTGCCAGTAGTATTGGGACAGGGTACTCACCCCTCCACTTT
TRBJ1-5 NA TRBV14 TRBD1 CASNSAKRKHRGIQFSSNQPQHF TGTGCCAGCAACTCAGCCAAGAGGAAGCACAGGGGGATCCAATTTTCTAGCAATCAGCCCCAGCATTTT
TRBJ2-1 NA TRBV14 TRBD2 CASSQAIGATSGYNEQFF TGTGCCAGCAGCCAAGCTATTGGGGCTACTAGCGGGTACAATGAGCAGTTCTTC
TRBJ2-1 NA TRBV7-3 TRBD2 CASSLGLAGVYEQFF TGTGCCAGCAGCTTGGGACTAGCGGGGGTGTATGAGCAGTTCTTC
TRBJ2-6 NA TRBV15 TRBD2 CATSRGAGDGANVLTF TGTGCCACCAGCAGAGGGGCGGGAGATGGGGCCAACGTCCTGACTTTC
TRBJ2-1 NA TRBV7-9 TRBD2 CASSLGTSGGVDEQFF TGTGCCAGCAGCTTGGGGACTAGCGGGGGGGTCGATGAGCAGTTCTTC
TRBJ2-3 NA TRBV14 TRBD2 CASSRGGSAITDTQYF TGTGCCAGCAGCCGGGGGGGTAGCGCTATCACAGATACGCAGTATTTT
TRBJ1-5 NA TRBV9 NA CASSVSGTNQPQHF TGTGCCAGCAGCGTAAGCGGGACCAATCAGCCCCAGCATTTT
TRBJ1-6 NA TRBV7-9 NA CASSLTGTHNSPLHF TGTGCCAGCAGCTTAACGGGGACTCATAATTCACCCCTCCACTTT
TRBJ2-6 NA TRBV14 NA CASSQVGRGVSGANVLTF TGTGCCAGCAGCCAAGTAGGCAGGGGGGTTTCTGGGGCCAACGTCCTGACTTTC
TRBJ2-7 once TRBV7-9 TRBD2 CASSLTAGGYEQYF TGTGCCAGCAGCTTGACAGCGGGGGGTTACGAGCAGTACTTC
TRBJ1-2 NA TRBV18 TRBD1 CASSEGQGAYYGYTF TGTGCCAGCTCGGAGGGGCAGGGGGCTTACTATGGCTACACCTTC
TRBJ2-3 once TRBV6-4 NA CASSDSGRTGTDTQYF TGTGCCAGCAGTGACTCCGGTAGGACAGGCACAGATACGCAGTATTTT
TRBJ1-1 NA TRBV7-6 NA CASSAPGFGAFF TGTGCCAGCAGCGCCCCAGGGTTCGGAGCTTTCTTT
TRBJ1-5 NA TRBV19 NA CASSIWDVGPGQPQHF TGTGCCAGTAGTATTTGGGATGTGGGGCCCGGTCAGCCCCAGCATTTT
TRBJ1-1 NA TRBV7-9 NA CASSGPGVTEAFF TGTGCCAGCAGCGGGCCGGGGGTCACTGAAGCTTTCTTT
TRBJ1-5 NA TRBV4-3 NA CASSQDRGADQPQHF TGCGCCAGCAGCCAAGACCGGGGGGCCGATCAGCCCCAGCATTTT
TRBJ1-3 NA TRBV6-6 NA CATGAGQSGNTIYF TGTGCCACCGGAGCCGGACAGTCCGGAAACACCATATATTTT
TRBJ2-7 NA TRBV5-1 NA CASSSGTSNYEQYF TGCGCCAGCAGCTCAGGGACATCGAACTACGAGCAGTACTTC
TRBJ1-1 NA TRBV12-5 NA CASGLQVLNTEAFF TGTGCTAGTGGTTTACAGGTTTTGAACACTGAAGCTTTCTTT
TRBJ2-3 NA TRBV6-5 TRBD1 CASSGQGVDTQYF TGTGCCAGCAGCGGACAGGGGGTGGATACGCAGTATTTT
TRBJ1-5 NA TRBV19 NA CASSMGGYSNQPQHF TGTGCCAGTAGTATGGGGGGGTATAGCAATCAGCCCCAGCATTTT
TRBJ2-7 NA TRBV4-3 NA CASSQRTTSTGETYEQYF TGCGCCAGCAGCCAACGGACCACGTCCACGGGGGAGACCTACGAGCAGTACTTC
TRBJ1-5 NA TRBV7-6 NA CASSFGPGQPQHF TGTGCCAGCAGCTTTGGGCCTGGTCAGCCCCAGCATTTT
TRBJ2-2 few TRBV5-1 TRBD1 CASSVYRGQNTGELFF TGCGCCAGCAGCGTATACAGGGGGCAGAACACCGGGGAGCTGTTTTTT
TRBJ1-4 NA TRBV7-9 TRBD1 CASRNQGQVNEKLFF TGTGCCAGCAGGAACCAGGGACAGGTTAATGAAAAACTGTTTTTT
TRBJ2-7 NA TRBV7-3 NA CASSTSPSYEQYF TGTGCCAGCAGCACATCTCCCTCCTACGAGCAGTACTTC
TRBJ2-7 NA TRBV5-1 NA CASSPLGGRGSYEQYF TGCGCCAGCAGCCCCCTCGGTGGGAGAGGGAGCTACGAGCAGTACTTC
TRBJ1-2 NA TRBV19 NA CASSLQRGTNYGYTF TGTGCCAGTAGTCTTCAGCGGGGGACTAACTATGGCTACACCTTC
TRBJ2-5 NA TRBV9 TRBD1 CASSPRQGEETQYF TGTGCCAGCAGCCCTAGACAGGGCGAGGAGACCCAGTACTTC
TRBJ2-6 NA TRBV25-1 NA CASSEWSSGANVLTF TGTGCCAGCAGTGAATGGAGCTCTGGGGCCAACGTCCTGACTTTC
TRBJ2-7 NA TRBV5-6 NA CASSHAYEQYF TGTGCCAGCAGCCATGCCTACGAGCAGTACTTC
TRBJ2-7 NA TRBV4-3 TRBD2 CASSQVGRGAYEQYF TGCGCCAGCAGCCAGGTGGGGCGGGGGGCCTACGAGCAGTACTTC
TRBJ2-7 NA TRBV7-9 TRBD1 CASSGRDRAHEQYF TGTGCCAGCAGCGGTAGGGACAGGGCCCACGAGCAGTACTTC
TRBJ1-4 NA TRBV7-9 TRBD1 CASSSSSGTATNEKLFF TGTGCCAGCAGCTCTTCATCCGGGACAGCAACTAATGAAAAACTGTTTTTT
TRBJ2-7 NA TRBV6-5 NA CASSYDPGLDYEQYF TGTGCCAGCAGTTACGATCCCGGACTTGATTACGAGCAGTACTTC
TRBJ2-3 NA TRBV7-2 NA CASSLSTDTQYF TGTGCCAGCAGTCTCAGCACAGATACGCAGTATTTT
TRBJ1-5 NA TRBV6-1 NA CASRSFLGASQPQHF TGTGCCAGCAGGTCTTTTTTGGGGGCCAGTCAGCCCCAGCATTTT